The present T cell receptor (beta chain) was sequenced within a study of spatial heterogeneity in lung cancer. Turning to the study itself: Beta-chain sequences were consistently detected more often than alpha-chain sequences. Within tumor regions, the number of TCR transcripts tracked closely with a T cell module score obtained from matched bulk RNA-seq. Study-level results: For expanded intratumoral alpha and beta TCRs, counts tracked tumor mutation counts.

TCRdb reanalysed the 5' RACE reads using MiXCR and keeps one entry per CDR3 protein. The sample has some 5,500 distinct CDR3 sequences, around 15% seen once. Documented time point: sample taken at primary tumor resection. A total of approximately 77 untreated early-stage non-small cell lung cancer patients served as donors. The input material, whole RNA from tumor, nontumor lung or frozen PBMC, was sequenced unsorted. By sample share, this clonotype is medium-sized (0.01 to 0.1%). The antigen is unknown. Per the germline V gene, CDR1 is DFQATT and CDR2 is SNEGSKA (reference sequence). CDR3 length: 16 amino acids. Trimming cost V 3 bases and J 1 base; bases outside gene matches: 9.

The sample consisted of lung tumor tissue, taken at surgery. This rearrangement joins TRBV20-1 to TRBJ2-3, with TRBD2 identical over 8 bases. The receptor was isolated from a male donor with early-stage non-small cell lung cancer. The CDR3 spells CSARMTGGRGTDTQYF. The CDR3 DNA reads as TGCAGTGCTAGGATGACGGGAGGGAGGGGCACAGATACGCAGTATTTT.